The TCR beta chain described here comes from a study of T cell responses to AZD1222 COVID-19 vaccine. Study-level findings and limits: Repertoires were obtained only post-peak T cell response. Donors in the cohort were predominantly white British and more often female, and clonal diversity was possibly underestimated. A reported finding is that nearly half of spike-specific TCRs target unmutated variant regions.

The ends were cut back, 7 bases at V and 0 bases at J, with 9 bases in the middle. Germline lookup yields CDR1 SNHLY and CDR2 FYNNEI. The CDR3 contains 13 residues. As regards this clone: The antigen remains undetermined.

The protocol was immunoSEQ multiplex PCR, while the TCRdb copy is restricted to in-frame clones and leaves out a portion. The sample lists over 110,000 clones; 80% to 95% were seen once. The rearrangement joins TRBV2 to TRBJ2-5; TRBD1 might be the D (6 bases). The sequence came from an adult in good health. Sequences were derived from peripheral blood, sampled on day 0 of AZD1222 vaccination. The CDR3 here is CASNREYQETQYF. CDR3 bases: TGTGCCAGCAACAGGGAGTACCAAGAGACCCAGTACTTC.